This T cell receptor (beta chain) was retrieved from a study of early T cells in non-severe SARS-CoV-2 infection. MiXCR, run by TCRdb on the 5' RACE reads, gives a single entry per CDR3 protein. The sample consists of 60,000 or so distinct CDR3 sequences, 10% to 13% of them appearing once. This clonotype appeared many times. Specimen: whole blood. The clonotype originates from an adult who was a healthcare worker with PCR-confirmed SARS-CoV-2 infection or an uninfected control (not recorded which).

CDR3 residues: CASSPRDRGQFF. The CDR3 DNA reads as TGTGCCAGCAGCCCCCGCGACAGGGGACAGTTCTTC. V gene TRBV7-9 combines with J gene TRBJ2-1; 8 bases are shared with TRBD1. V shed 5 bases and J 13 bases; nucleotides not matched to a gene: 7. This CDR3 is 12 amino acids long. From germline, CDR1 is SEHNR and CDR2 FQNEAQ (reference sequence).